This T cell receptor beta chain appears in the sequencing data of a study of TIL therapy for anti-PD-1-resistant metastatic lung cancer. Turning to this clone: Its specificity is unknown.

Study-level points and caveats: TIL cultures after expansion showed higher clonality and lower diversity than baseline tumor (median 6% vs 31%).

This CDR3 has 15 residues. Losses at the gene ends were 4 bases for V and 2 bases for J; bases not matched to a gene: 6. The germline gives CDR1 SQVTM, CDR2 ANQGSEA. This was the immunoSEQ v3 assay. Produced via immunoSEQ multiplex PCR; TCRdb's table is partial and in-frame only. The sample has over 10,000 clones, about 70% seen once. Time point: pre-treatment sample, taken before nivolumab and TIL therapy. Pleural nodules or supraclavicular lymph nodes made up most of the excised metastases sampled. Patients then received nivolumab; progressors got lymphodepletion, TIL and IL-2. The chain links TRBV29-1 to TRBJ1-1; 11 bases line up with TRBD1. The sequencing used tumor tissue, collected at baseline. This clonotype was obtained from a woman aged 30 to 85 with non-small cell lung cancer. This CDR3 is CSVVGTGGKNTEAFF. In nucleotides, the CDR3 is TGCAGCGTTGTGGGGACAGGGGGTAAAAACACTGAAGCTTTCTTT. The full variable domain, rest sourced from reference TRBV29-1 and TRBJ1-1, is SAVISQKPSRDICQRGTSLTIQCQVDSQVTMMFWYRQQPGQSLTLIATANQGSEATYESGFVIDKFPISRPNLTFSTLTVSNMSPEDSSIYLCSVVGTGGKNTEAFFGQGTRLTVV.